This entry features one T cell receptor (beta chain) sequence. The table came from immunoSEQ multiplex PCR; TCRdb's copy has only in-frame clones and leaves some out. The sample lists fewer than 350,000 clones, around 90% occurring once. The germline V gene has CDR1 SEHNR and CDR2 FQNEAQ (reference sequence). The V and J ends lost 4 bases and 2 bases, in that order; junction bases with no gene match: 5. There are 16 residues in the CDR3. The record originates from a study of blood T cell repertoires in COVID-19. The receptor's source is a man between 18 and 35 years old with active or convalescent COVID-19. The sample consisted of peripheral blood. The chain carries TRBV7-9 and TRBJ2-3, with 11 bases lining up with TRBD2. The CDR3 here is CASSSPLAGVTDTQYF. The CDR3 nucleotides are TGTGCCAGCAGCTCGCCACTAGCGGGGGTCACAGATACGCAGTATTTT. The full variable domain, rest sourced from reference TRBV7-9 and TRBJ2-3, is DTGVSQNPRHKITKRGQNVTFRCDPISEHNRLYWYRQTLGQGPEFLTYFQNEAQLEKSRLLSDRFSAERPKGSFSTLEIQRTEQGDSAMYLCASSSPLAGVTDTQYFGPGTRLTVL.